These T cell receptor beta chains were read from a single sample in a study of OX40 agonist ivuxolimab in advanced cancers. Produced via immunoSEQ multiplex PCR; TCRdb's table is partial and in-frame only. The repertoire consists of more than 45,000 clones, with around 89% occurring once and the leading ten covering 10% to 15%. The specimen was CD4+ or CD8+ T cells sorted from blood, collected in a trial of the OX40 agonist ivuxolimab. These receptors came from an adult with an advanced solid tumor such as melanoma, head and neck, liver or kidney cancer. Each CDR3 is given with its conserved first and last residue. Each record gives: CDR3 DNA, CDR3 protein, V gene, D gene, J gene, clone size. D genes are given only for firm matches. Clone size appears in some rows only: once, few, many, or a class for an expanded clone.

DNA: TGTGCCAGCAGTTTCGACAGCTCTGGGGCCAACGTCCTGACTTTC
CDR3: CASSFDSSGANVLTF
V: TRBV6-4
D: .
J: TRBJ2-6
size: .

DNA: TGTGCCAGCAGAGACCTGTACTTC
CDR3: CASRDLYF
V: TRBV5-8
D: .
J: TRBJ2-5
size: once

DNA: TGTGCCAGCTATCAGGGAGATACGCAGTATTTT
CDR3: CASYQGDTQYF
V: TRBV11-3
D: .
J: TRBJ2-3
size: .

DNA: TGTGCCAGCAGTGGAGAGGGGAATAACACCTTC
CDR3: CASSGEGNNTF
V: TRBV2
D: .
J: TRBJ1-2
size: .

DNA: TGCAGCGTTGAAGGGACAGGGGGGAAGAACTATGGCTACACCTTC
CDR3: CSVEGTGGKNYGYTF
V: TRBV29-1
D: TRBD1
J: TRBJ1-2
size: .

DNA: TGTGCCAGCAGTCGGGGGACCGGGACAGCGACCTACGAGCAGTACTTC
CDR3: CASSRGTGTATYEQYF
V: TRBV5-8
D: .
J: TRBJ2-7
size: .

DNA: TGTGCCAGCAGCCAGGGGGGGGATGAGCAGTTCTTC
CDR3: CASSQGGDEQFF
V: TRBV7-9
D: .
J: TRBJ2-1
size: .

DNA: TGTGCCTGGAGCCCCTCCGCTAAGGGTTTGGTGTTTTTT
CDR3: CAWSPSAKGLVFF
V: TRBV30
D: .
J: TRBJ2-2
size: .

DNA: TGTGCCAGCCGAAAAGGGGGGCCCCACAATGAGCAGTTCTTC
CDR3: CASRKGGPHNEQFF
V: TRBV25-1
D: .
J: TRBJ2-1
size: .

DNA: TGTGCCAGCAGCTTGCTTCAGGGGAACACCGGGGAGCTGTTTTTT
CDR3: CASSLLQGNTGELFF
V: TRBV5-5
D: .
J: TRBJ2-2
size: .

DNA: TGTGCCAGCAGCTTTAGCGGGATTTACAATGAGCAGTTCTTC
CDR3: CASSFSGIYNEQFF
V: TRBV5-6
D: TRBD2
J: TRBJ2-1
size: .

DNA: TGTGCCAGCAGCCATACGACTAGCGGGAAGCACGGGGAGCTGTTTTTT
CDR3: CASSHTTSGKHGELFF
V: TRBV7-3
D: TRBD2
J: TRBJ2-2
size: .

DNA: TGTGCCAGCAGCCTCTCGAGCGGGCCCTACAATGAGCAGTTCTTC
CDR3: CASSLSSGPYNEQFF
V: TRBV9
D: .
J: TRBJ2-1
size: .

DNA: TGTGCCAGCAGTGGAACCGGGACAGGCCCCTACGAGCAGTACTTC
CDR3: CASSGTGTGPYEQYF
V: TRBV25-1
D: TRBD1
J: TRBJ2-7
size: .

DNA: TGCGCCAGCAGCTTAAGGACAGGGGAGTACGAGCAGTACTTC
CDR3: CASSLRTGEYEQYF
V: TRBV5-1
D: TRBD1
J: TRBJ2-7
size: .